This paragraph covers one T cell receptor (beta chain) sequence. These data originate in a study of OX40 agonist ivuxolimab in advanced cancers. Profiling relied on immunoSEQ multiplex PCR, and the TCRdb table lists in-frame clones only, not all of them. The sample lists roughly 100,000 clones; 90% were seen once. V lost 5 bases to trimming and J lost 5 bases, with 12 bases between them. Germline V gene data show CDR1 as LNHDA and CDR2 as SQIVND (reference sequence). CDR3 length: 13 residues. This sequence originates from an adult with an advanced solid tumor such as melanoma, head and neck, liver or kidney cancer. Sequenced material: CD4+ or CD8+ T cells sorted from blood, taken in a trial of the OX40 agonist ivuxolimab. The V call is TRBV19, the J call TRBJ2-5, with D possibly being TRBD2 (5 bases). The CDR3 sequence: CASSGTGRETQYF. The CDR3 nucleotides are TGTGCCAGTAGTGGAACGGGAAGGGAGACCCAGTACTTC.